These 26 T cell receptor beta chains were sequenced from one sample in a study of tumor-infiltrating T cells and Merkel cell polyomavirus. Study details: The T cells studied were KLL-specific CD8+ cells against Merkel polyomavirus.

All patients' tumors stained robustly positive for Merkel cell polyomavirus Large T antigen by immunohistochemistry. Assay: immunoSEQ multiplex PCR; the TCRdb copy retains only in-frame clones and omits some. The table lists over 20,000 clones, 87% of them singletons. The sequencing sample was made of lymph node tissue. The receptors here all came from a man aged 50 to 60 with Merkel cell carcinoma.

V usage is TRBV13 and J usage is TRBJ2-2, with D perhaps matching TRBD2 (6 bases). V lost 5 bases, J lost 6 bases, and 16 bases lay in between. Germline lookup yields CDR1 PRHDT and CDR2 FYEKMQ (reference sequence). CDR3 length: 15 amino acids. The CDR3 sequence is CASSQWSGGAGELFF. The CDR3 DNA sequence: TGTGCCAGCAGCCAGTGGTCCGGCGGGGCCGGGGAGCTGTTTTTT. Full variable domain (remainder filled in from reference TRBV13 and TRBJ2-2): AAGVIQSPRHLIKEKRETATLKCYPIPRHDTVYWYQQGPGQDPQFLISFYEKMQSDKGSIPDRFSAQQFSDYHSELNMSSLELGDSALYFCASSQWSGGAGELFFGEGSRLTVL.

The rearrangement uses TRBV10-3 and TRBJ2-3; TRBD2 matches at 9 bases. The CDR3 extends over 14 amino acids. Germline trimming cut 8 bases from V and 4 bases from J; bases unmatched to any gene: 7. Germline CDR1 ENHRY, CDR2 SYGVKD. The CDR3 coding sequence is TGTGCCATCCGCTCTAGCGGGATATCAGATACGCAGTATTTT. It is translated as CAIRSSGISDTQYF.

This rearrangement joins TRBV30 to TRBJ2-2; D is undetermined. The CDR3 is 11 residues long. Per germline, CDR1 GTSNPN and CDR2 SVGIG (reference sequence). Here the CDR3 DNA reads TGTGCTTTTAGAACGGCCGGGGAGCTGTTTTTT. This encodes CAFRTAGELFF. The entire variable domain, with the rest obtained from reference TRBV30 and TRBJ2-2, is as follows: SQTIHQWPATLVQPVGSPLSLECTVEGTSNPNLYWYRQAAGRGLQLLFYSVGIGQISSEVPQNLSASRPQDRQFILSSKKLLLSDSGFYLCAFRTAGELFFGEGSRLTVL.

This clone was detected only a few times. The chain uses TRBV6-1 and TRBJ2-5; 8 positions agree with TRBD2. Germline V gives CDR1 MNHNS, CDR2 SASEGT. The CDR3 extends over 15 amino acids. Trimming took 2 bases from V and 5 from J; bases not matched to a gene: 7. The DNA of the CDR3 is TGTGCCAGCAGTGAACTCGGGGGGGCCATGGAGACCCAGTACTTC. Translation: CASSELGGAMETQYF.

The chain couples TRBV7-9 to TRBJ1-2, with a tentative D call TRBD1 (6 bases). This CDR3 contains 16 residues. The V gene lost 4 bases and the J gene lost 4 bases, with 19 bases spanning the gap. Germline V gives CDR1 SEHNR, CDR2 FQNEAQ (reference sequence). The CDR3 region has the DNA TGTGCCAGCAGCTCCGACTCCAAGGGCAGGGGCTATGGCTACACCTTC. This translates into CASSSDSKGRGYGYTF.

The CDR3: CSVNDRASEQYF. In DNA, the CDR3 is TGCAGCGTTAATGACAGGGCCTCCGAGCAGTACTTC. This chain uses TRBV29-1 with TRBJ2-7; the match to TRBD1 covers 7 bases. Losses at the gene ends were 5 bases for V and 6 bases for J; bases not matched to a gene: 7. Germline V gene lookup returns CDR1 SQVTM and CDR2 ANQGSEA. This CDR3 is 12 amino acids long.

This clone was counted only a few times. The chain links TRBV28 to TRBJ2-1; 9 bases are a match to TRBD1. The CDR3 length is 14 residues. The germline V gene has CDR1 MDHEN and CDR2 SYDVKM. The V and J ends lost 3 bases and 5 bases, in that order; junction bases with no gene match: 2. DNA of the CDR3: TGTGCCAGCAGTTTCACAGGGGGCCACAATGAGCAGTTCTTC. Translated: CASSFTGGHNEQFF.

V and J are TRBV7-5 and TRBJ2-1; whether TRBD2, the table's D call, matches the DNA was not checked. TRBV7-5 is deemed a pseudogene. CDR3 length: 18 amino acids. The CDR3 protein is CARSLGSTSGSSYNEQFF. CDR3 coding DNA: TGTGCCAGAAGCTTAGGGTCGACTAGCGGGAGCTCCTACAATGAGCAGTTCTTC.

The chain combines TRBV5-1 with TRBJ2-2, with D unresolved. This CDR3 region has 12 residues. Trimming pared 1 base from V and 7 bases from J, leaving 5 bases between. Germline V gene data show CDR1 as SGHRS and CDR2 as YFSETQ. The CDR3 loop is CASSLTVGELFF. The CDR3 DNA follows: TGCGCCAGCAGCTTGACTGTCGGGGAGCTGTTTTTT.

V gene TRBV6-5 combines with J gene TRBJ2-7; TRBD1 agrees at 9 bases. V shed 6 bases and J 4 bases; nucleotides not matched to a gene: 4. CDR1 is MNHEY and CDR2 is SVGAGI in the germline V gene. CDR3 size: 13 residues. Written as DNA, the CDR3 is TGTGCCAGCAGGGAACAGGGGGCGTACGAGCAGTACTTC. This codes for CASREQGAYEQYF.

V gene TRBV30 combines with J gene TRBJ2-1; 10 bases agree with TRBD1. Germline V gives CDR1 GTSNPN, CDR2 SVGIG (reference sequence). This CDR3 is built from 11 residues. V lost 3 bases to trimming and J lost 12 bases; unmatched junction nucleotides: 2. The CDR3 DNA is TGTGCCTGGAGGACAGGGGGCGGGCAGTTCTTC. Encoded protein: CAWRTGGGQFF.

This clone was seen a single time. The rearrangement joins TRBV2 to TRBJ1-3; D is perhaps TRBD1 (6 bases). The CDR3 is 15 amino acids. Germline CDR1 SNHLY, CDR2 FYNNEI. The V end lost 3 bases, the J end lost 8 bases, and 17 bases lay between the germline ends. CDR3 coding DNA: TGTGCCAGCAGTGAGATGGGCAGGGGTTTAGACACCATATATTTT. Its protein is CASSEMGRGLDTIYF. Supplemented by reference TRBV2 and TRBJ1-3, the full variable domain reads EPEVTQTPSHQVTQMGQEVILRCVPISNHLYFYWYRQILGQKVEFLVSFYNNEISEKSEIFDDQFSVERPDGSNFTLKIRSTKLEDSAMYFCASSEMGRGLDTIYFGEGSWLTVV.

This clone was observed once. This sequence joins TRBV5-4 and TRBJ1-2; 11 nucleotides match TRBD1. The CDR3 runs to 16 residues. In germline, CDR1 is SGHNT, CDR2 YYREEE (reference sequence). The trim removed 3 bases at V and 6 bases at J, leaving 10 bases unmatched. CDR3: CASSYLGGQGADGYTF. DNA of the CDR3: TGTGCCAGCAGCTACCTTGGAGGACAGGGGGCGGATGGCTACACCTTC.

The chain recombines TRBV5-1 with TRBJ1-1; 10 bases agree with TRBD1. The length of the CDR3 is 16 residues. Germline CDR1 SGHRS, CDR2 YFSETQ. V was clipped by 6 bases and J by 1 base; unmatched bases: 9. CDR3 region: CASNPTGGNPNTEAFF. The CDR3 DNA is TGCGCCAGCAACCCGACAGGGGGCAACCCGAACACTGAAGCTTTCTTT. The full variable domain, rest sourced from reference TRBV5-1 and TRBJ1-1, is KAGVTQTPRYLIKTRGQQVTLSCSPISGHRSVSWYQQTPGQGLQFLFEYFSETQRNKGNFPGRFSGRQFSNSRSEMNVSTLELGDSALYLCASNPTGGNPNTEAFFGQGTRLTVV.

The genes are TRBV7-9 and TRBJ2-3; possibly TRBD1 for D (6 bases). The germline V gene encodes CDR1 SEHNR and CDR2 FQNEAQ (reference sequence). Trimming shortened V by 1 base and J by 9 bases, and 8 bases separated the two germline ends. This CDR3 is 12 amino acids long. For the CDR3, the DNA is TGTGCCAGCAGCTTAGTTGGGGGCACGCAGTATTTT. This translates into CASSLVGGTQYF.

This sequence joins TRBV6-5 and TRBJ1-2; 7 bases align to TRBD1. Trimming cost V 2 bases and J 8 bases; bases outside gene matches: 14. The V gene's germline CDR1 is MNHEY and CDR2 SVGAGI. The length of the CDR3 is 16 residues. The CDR3: CASSYGDRVSLGGYTF. The CDR3 DNA is TGTGCCAGCAGTTACGGTGACAGGGTTTCGTTGGGCGGCTACACCTTC.

The chain couples TRBV5-8 to TRBJ2-5, with 8 positions matching TRBD2. The CDR3 length is 14 residues. The germline V gene encodes CDR1 SGHTS and CDR2 YDEGEE. J was trimmed by 4 bases and V by 5 bases; bases with no gene match: 7. The CDR3 reads CASRNSGAGETQYF. The DNA of the CDR3 is TGTGCCAGCAGAAATAGCGGGGCTGGAGAGACCCAGTACTTC.

V and J are TRBV7-2 and TRBJ2-7, with 9 nucleotides matching TRBD1. The CDR3 consists of 17 residues. The germline V gene has CDR1 SGHTA and CDR2 FQGNSA. Trimming removed 5 bases from V and 2 bases from J; junction bases left unmatched: 13. This CDR3 is CASSLTGGGVPPYEQYF. DNA for the CDR3: TGTGCCAGCAGCCTCACAGGGGGCGGCGTGCCCCCCTACGAGCAGTACTTC. The entire variable domain, with the rest obtained from reference TRBV7-2 and TRBJ2-7, is as follows: GAGVSQSPSNKVTEKGKDVELRCDPISGHTALYWYRQSLGQGLEFLIYFQGNSAPDKSGLPSDRFSAERTGGSVSTLTIQRTQQEDSAVYLCASSLTGGGVPPYEQYFGPGTRLTVT.

The chain joins TRBV28 to TRBJ2-5; TRBD2 matches at 14 bases. Germline CDR1 reads MDHEN; CDR2 reads SYDVKM. J gave up 4 bases and V 5 bases, and 9 bases lay outside the gene matches. This CDR3 is built from 17 residues. CDR3 amino acids: CASSPLGLAGAGETQYF. The CDR3 DNA reads as TGTGCCAGCAGTCCTTTGGGACTAGCGGGGGCGGGAGAGACCCAGTACTTC.

The chain recombines TRBV28 with TRBJ2-3, with D perhaps TRBD1 (5 bases). The germline CDR1 and CDR2 sequences are MDHEN and SYDVKM. The CDR3 totals 14 residues. V lost 6 bases to trimming and J lost 2 bases, with 12 bases between them. The CDR3 reads CASRGEQTTDTQYF. The CDR3 DNA reads as TGTGCCAGCAGAGGGGAACAGACCACAGATACGCAGTATTTT.

The V gene is TRBV7-8, the J gene TRBJ1-6, with unresolved D. From germline, CDR1 is SGHVS and CDR2 FQNEAQ. The V gene lost 0 bases and the J gene lost 10 bases, with 7 bases spanning the gap. The CDR3 has 13 residues. The CDR3 DNA follows: TGTGCCAGCAGCTTAGCGAGAGGCTCACCCCTCCACTTT. Translating it yields CASSLARGSPLHF.

The chain combines TRBV11-2 with TRBJ2-3, with D perhaps matching TRBD2 (6 bases). V shed 4 bases and J shed 0 bases, with 11 bases lying between them. Germline assignment: CDR1 SGHAT and CDR2 FQNNGV. The CDR3 has 15 amino acids. Here the CDR3 DNA reads TGTGCCAGCAGCTATAGCGGTTCTAGCACAGATACGCAGTATTTT. Encoded protein: CASSYSGSSTDTQYF.

The rearrangement joins TRBV18 to TRBJ1-4, with a weak D call TRBD1 (5 bases). The CDR3 contains 15 residues. The germline gives CDR1 KGHSH, CDR2 LQKENI. V lost 2 bases, J lost 7 bases, and 14 bases lay in between. CDR3 sequence: CASSPEGQLPEKLFF. CDR3 DNA sequence: TGTGCCAGCTCACCAGAAGGACAACTACCTGAAAAACTGTTTTTT.

This sequence joins TRBV11-2 and TRBJ2-3, with 14 bases lining up with TRBD2. The CDR3 is made up of 16 amino acids. The germline gives CDR1 SGHAT, CDR2 FQNNGV. The ends lost 5 bases at V and 5 bases at J; junction bases unmatched: 6. This chain's CDR3 is CASSARTSGGKDTQYF. The CDR3 bases are TGTGCCAGCAGCGCCCGGACTAGCGGGGGGAAAGATACGCAGTATTTT. Supplemented by reference TRBV11-2 and TRBJ2-3, the full variable domain reads EAGVAQSPRYKIIEKRQSVAFWCNPISGHATLYWYQQILGQGPKLLIQFQNNGVVDDSQLPKDRFSAERLKGVDSTLKIQPAKLEDSAVYLCASSARTSGGKDTQYFGPGTRLTVL.

The chain has TRBV10-3 and TRBJ2-3; TRBD2 might be the D (6 bases). V was cut by 2 bases and J by 3 bases, with 15 bases left in between. Germline V lookup: CDR1 ENHRY, CDR2 SYGVKD. This CDR3 comprises 16 residues. The CDR3 DNA reads as TGTGCCATCAGTGAGGTAGCGGTCCTGAGGACAGATACGCAGTATTTT. It codes for CAISEVAVLRTDTQYF.

This clone was picked up a small number of times. The chain couples TRBV5-6 to TRBJ1-2, with 7 bases matching TRBD1. The CDR3 has 16 residues. Losses at the gene ends were 4 bases for V and 5 bases for J; bases not matched to a gene: 14. Germline V gene sequence: CDR1 SGHDT, CDR2 YYEEEE. The CDR3 DNA sequence: TGTGCCAGCAGCACCCGACAGGGAGCTCCATCTTATGGCTACACCTTC. Translated, it gives CASSTRQGAPSYGYTF.